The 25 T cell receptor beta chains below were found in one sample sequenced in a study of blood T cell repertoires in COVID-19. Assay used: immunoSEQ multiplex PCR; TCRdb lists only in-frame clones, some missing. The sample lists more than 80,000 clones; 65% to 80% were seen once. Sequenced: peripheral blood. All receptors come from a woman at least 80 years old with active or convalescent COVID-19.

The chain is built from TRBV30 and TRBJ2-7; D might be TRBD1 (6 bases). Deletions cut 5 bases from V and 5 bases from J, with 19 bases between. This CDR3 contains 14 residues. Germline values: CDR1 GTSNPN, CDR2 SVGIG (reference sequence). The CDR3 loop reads CAWSQGQVGHEQYF. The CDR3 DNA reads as TGTGCCTGGTCCCAGGGGCAGGTGGGCCACGAGCAGTACTTC.

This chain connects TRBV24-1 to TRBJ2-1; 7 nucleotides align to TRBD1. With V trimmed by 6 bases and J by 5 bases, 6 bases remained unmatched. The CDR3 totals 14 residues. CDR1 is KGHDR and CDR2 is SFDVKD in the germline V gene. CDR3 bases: TGTGCCACCAGTATGACAGGGATGAACAATGAGCAGTTCTTC. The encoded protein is CATSMTGMNNEQFF.

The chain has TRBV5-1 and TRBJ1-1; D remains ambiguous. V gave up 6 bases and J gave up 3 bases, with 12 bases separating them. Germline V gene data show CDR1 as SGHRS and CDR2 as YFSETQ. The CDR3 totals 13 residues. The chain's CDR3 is CASNDLTHTEAFF. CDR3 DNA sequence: TGCGCCAGCAACGATCTCACTCACACTGAAGCTTTCTTT.

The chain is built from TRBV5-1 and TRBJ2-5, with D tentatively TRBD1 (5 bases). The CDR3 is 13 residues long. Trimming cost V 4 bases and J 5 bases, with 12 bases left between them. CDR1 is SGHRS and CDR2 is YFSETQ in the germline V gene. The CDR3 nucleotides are TGCGCCAGCAGCCCTCAGGGTTCGGAGACCCAGTACTTC. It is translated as CASSPQGSETQYF.

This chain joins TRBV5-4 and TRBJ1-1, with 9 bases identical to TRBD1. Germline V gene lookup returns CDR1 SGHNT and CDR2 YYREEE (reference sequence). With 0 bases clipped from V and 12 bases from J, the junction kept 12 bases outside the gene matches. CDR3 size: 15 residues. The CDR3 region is CASSLAGQGPMNPFF. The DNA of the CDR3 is TGTGCCAGCAGCTTGGCCGGACAGGGGCCCATGAACCCTTTCTTT.

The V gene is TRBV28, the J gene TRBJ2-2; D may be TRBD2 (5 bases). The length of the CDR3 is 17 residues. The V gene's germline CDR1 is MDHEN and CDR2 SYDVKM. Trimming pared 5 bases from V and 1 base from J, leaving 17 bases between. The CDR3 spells CASSLPPGTWNTGELFF. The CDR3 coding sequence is TGTGCCAGCAGTCTTCCCCCGGGAACATGGAACACCGGGGAGCTGTTTTTT.

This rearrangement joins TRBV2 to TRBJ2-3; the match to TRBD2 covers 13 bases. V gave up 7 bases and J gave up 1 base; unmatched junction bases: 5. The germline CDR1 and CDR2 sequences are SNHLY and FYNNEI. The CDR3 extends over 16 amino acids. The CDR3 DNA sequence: TGTGCCAGCACCGGACTAGCGGGGGAGGGCACAGATACGCAGTATTTT. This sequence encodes CASTGLAGEGTDTQYF.

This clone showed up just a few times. Here the CDR3 DNA reads TGTGCCAGCAGTTCGATTGACGCCAGGGGAGAGCCCCAGCATTTT. This encodes CASSSIDARGEPQHF. The chain recombines TRBV6-2 or TRBV6-3 with TRBJ1-5; TRBD1 might be the D (6 bases). The CDR3 has 15 residues. CDR1 and CDR2 from the germline V gene are MNHEY and SVGEGT. V was cut by 4 bases and J by 8 bases, with 18 bases left in between.

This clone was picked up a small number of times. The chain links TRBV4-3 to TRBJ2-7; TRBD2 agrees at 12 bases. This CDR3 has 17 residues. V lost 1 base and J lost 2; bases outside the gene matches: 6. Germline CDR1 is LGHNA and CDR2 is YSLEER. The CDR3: CASSQARTSGEAYEQYF. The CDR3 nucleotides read TGCGCCAGCAGCCAAGCTCGGACTAGCGGGGAGGCCTACGAGCAGTACTTC.

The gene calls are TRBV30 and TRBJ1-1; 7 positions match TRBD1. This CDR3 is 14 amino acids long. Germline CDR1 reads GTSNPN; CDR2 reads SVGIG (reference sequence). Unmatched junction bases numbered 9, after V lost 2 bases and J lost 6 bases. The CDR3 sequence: CAWSIDRAYPEAFF. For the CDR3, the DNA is TGTGCCTGGAGTATCGACAGGGCCTATCCTGAAGCTTTCTTT.

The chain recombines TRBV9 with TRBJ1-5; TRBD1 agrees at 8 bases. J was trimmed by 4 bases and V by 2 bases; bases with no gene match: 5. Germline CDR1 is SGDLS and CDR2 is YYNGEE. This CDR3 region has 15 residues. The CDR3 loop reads CASSVTGEKNQPQHF. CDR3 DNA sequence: TGTGCCAGCAGCGTGACAGGGGAAAAGAATCAGCCCCAGCATTTT. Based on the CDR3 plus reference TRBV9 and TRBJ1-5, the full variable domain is DSGVTQTPKHLITATGQRVTLRCSPRSGDLSVYWYQQSLDQGLQFLIQYYNGEERAKGNILERFSAQQFPDLHSELNLSSLELGDSALYFCASSVTGEKNQPQHFGDGTRLSIL.

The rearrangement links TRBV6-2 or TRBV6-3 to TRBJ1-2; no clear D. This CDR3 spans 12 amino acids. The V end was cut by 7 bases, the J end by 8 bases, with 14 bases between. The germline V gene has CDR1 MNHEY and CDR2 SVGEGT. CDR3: CASTPGVVGYTF. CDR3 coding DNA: TGTGCCAGCACCCCCGGAGTAGTCGGCTACACCTTC.

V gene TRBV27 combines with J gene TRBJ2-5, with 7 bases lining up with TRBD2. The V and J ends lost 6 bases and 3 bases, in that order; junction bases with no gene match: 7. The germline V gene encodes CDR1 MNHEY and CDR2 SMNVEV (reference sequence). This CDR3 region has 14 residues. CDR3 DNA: TGTGCCAGCAGGGGGGGAGGGTTGGAAGAGACCCAGTACTTC. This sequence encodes CASRGGGLEETQYF.

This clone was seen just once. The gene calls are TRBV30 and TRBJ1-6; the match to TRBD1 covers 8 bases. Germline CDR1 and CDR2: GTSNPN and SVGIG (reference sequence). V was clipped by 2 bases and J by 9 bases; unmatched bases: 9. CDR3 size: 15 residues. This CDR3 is CAWSPGTGGSSPLHF. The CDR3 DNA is TGTGCCTGGAGTCCAGGAACAGGGGGAAGTTCACCCCTCCACTTT.

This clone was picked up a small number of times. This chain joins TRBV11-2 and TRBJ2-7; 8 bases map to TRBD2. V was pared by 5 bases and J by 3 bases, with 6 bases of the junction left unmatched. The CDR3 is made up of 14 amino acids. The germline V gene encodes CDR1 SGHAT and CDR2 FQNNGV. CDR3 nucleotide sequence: TGTGCCAGCAGCCCCCCGGGACTAGGCTACGAGCAGTACTTC. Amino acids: CASSPPGLGYEQYF.

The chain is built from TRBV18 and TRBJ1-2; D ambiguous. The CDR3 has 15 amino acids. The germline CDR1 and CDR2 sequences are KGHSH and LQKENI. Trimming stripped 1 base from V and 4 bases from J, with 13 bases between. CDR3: CASSPRETDLYGYTF. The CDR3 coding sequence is TGTGCCAGCTCACCACGGGAGACCGACCTCTATGGCTACACCTTC. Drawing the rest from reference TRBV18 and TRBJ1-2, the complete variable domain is NAGVMQNPRHLVRRRGQEARLRCSPMKGHSHVYWYRQLPEEGLKFMVYLQKENIIDESGMPKERFSAEFPKEGPSILRIQQVVRGDSAAYFCASSPRETDLYGYTFGSGTRLTVV.

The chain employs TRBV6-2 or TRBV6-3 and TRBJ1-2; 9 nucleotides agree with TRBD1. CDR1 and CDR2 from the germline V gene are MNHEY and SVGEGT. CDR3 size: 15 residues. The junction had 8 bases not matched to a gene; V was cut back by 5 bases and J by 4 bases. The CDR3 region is CASSRAMTGGYGYTF. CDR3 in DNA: TGTGCCAGCAGTCGGGCTATGACAGGGGGCTATGGCTACACCTTC.

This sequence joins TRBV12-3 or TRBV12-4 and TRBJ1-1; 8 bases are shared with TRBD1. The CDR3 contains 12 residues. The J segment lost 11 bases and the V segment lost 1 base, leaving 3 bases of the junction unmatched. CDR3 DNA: TGTGCCAGCAGTTTAGTGGACAGGGATGCTTTCTTT. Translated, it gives CASSLVDRDAFF.

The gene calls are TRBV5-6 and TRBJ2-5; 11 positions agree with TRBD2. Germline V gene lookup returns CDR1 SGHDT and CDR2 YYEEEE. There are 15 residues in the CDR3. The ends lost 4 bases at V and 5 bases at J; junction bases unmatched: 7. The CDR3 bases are TGTGCCAGCAGCCATAGCGGGGGGGCCGGGGAGACCCAGTACTTC. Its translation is CASSHSGGAGETQYF.

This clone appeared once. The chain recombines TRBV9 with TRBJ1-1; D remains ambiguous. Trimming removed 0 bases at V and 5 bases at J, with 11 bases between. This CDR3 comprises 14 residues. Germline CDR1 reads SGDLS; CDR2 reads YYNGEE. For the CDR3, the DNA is TGTGCCAGCAGCGTAGCGCCACGGGAGACTGAAGCTTTCTTT. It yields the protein CASSVAPRETEAFF.

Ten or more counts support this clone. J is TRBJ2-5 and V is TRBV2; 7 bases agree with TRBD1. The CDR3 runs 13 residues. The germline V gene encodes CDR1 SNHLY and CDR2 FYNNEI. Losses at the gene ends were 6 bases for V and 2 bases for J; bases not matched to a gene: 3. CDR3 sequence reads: CASSQGEQETQYF. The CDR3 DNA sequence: TGTGCCAGCAGCCAGGGGGAGCAAGAGACCCAGTACTTC.

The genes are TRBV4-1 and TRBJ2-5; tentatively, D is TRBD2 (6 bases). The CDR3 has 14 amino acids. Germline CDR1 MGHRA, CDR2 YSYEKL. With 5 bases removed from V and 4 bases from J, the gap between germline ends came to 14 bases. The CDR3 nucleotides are TGCGCCAGCAGCTTCGGCGGGGACGGAGAGACCCAGTACTTC. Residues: CASSFGGDGETQYF.

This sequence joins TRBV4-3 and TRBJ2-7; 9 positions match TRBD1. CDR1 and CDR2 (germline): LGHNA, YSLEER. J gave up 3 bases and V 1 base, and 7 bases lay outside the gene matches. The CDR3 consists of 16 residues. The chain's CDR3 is CASSQAPTGGLYEQYF. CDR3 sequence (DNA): TGCGCCAGCAGCCAAGCTCCGACAGGGGGTCTCTACGAGCAGTACTTC.

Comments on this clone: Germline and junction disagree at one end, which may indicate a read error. CDR3 in DNA: TGTGCCACCAGCGGAGACGTGAACACCGGGGAGCTGTTTTTT. Its translation: CATSGDVNTGELFF. The chain uses TRBV15 and TRBJ2-2; D ambiguous. CDR3 length equals 14 residues. Germline V CDR1 and CDR2: LNHNV, YYDKDF (reference sequence).

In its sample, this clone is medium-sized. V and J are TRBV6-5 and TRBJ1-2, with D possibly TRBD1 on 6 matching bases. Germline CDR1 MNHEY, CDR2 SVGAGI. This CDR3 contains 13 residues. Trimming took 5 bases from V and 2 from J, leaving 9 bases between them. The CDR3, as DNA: TGTGCCAGCAGTCCAACAGGGAACTATGGCTACACCTTC. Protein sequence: CASSPTGNYGYTF.